The subject of this entry is one T cell receptor beta chain. Its antigen remains unknown. This specimen comes from a study of cytomegalovirus exposure and HLA in healthy donors. Study-wide findings and caveats: The tendency of first-cohort TCR clusters to co-occur in the roughly 110 validation repertoires was identified by a subsequent analysis.

Sequencing used immunoSEQ multiplex PCR; TCRdb keeps in-frame clones, though not all of them. The data show hundreds of thousands of clones, with about 90% seen just once and 12% held by the top ten. The 120-subject validation cohort, separate from the approximately 640-subject first cohort, included the donors. The sequenced sample consisted of PBMCs. The TCR sequence derives from a young man in good health and CMV-seropositive.

The CDR3: CASSLDASVTDTQYF. CDR3 bases: TGCGCCAGCAGCTTGGACGCTAGCGTTACAGATACGCAGTATTTT. V usage is TRBV5-1 and J usage is TRBJ2-3, with D possibly TRBD2 on 6 matching bases. The CDR3 is 15 amino acids. Deletions cut 0 bases from V and 3 bases from J, with 11 bases between. Germline-derived CDR1 and CDR2 are SGHRS and YFSETQ.